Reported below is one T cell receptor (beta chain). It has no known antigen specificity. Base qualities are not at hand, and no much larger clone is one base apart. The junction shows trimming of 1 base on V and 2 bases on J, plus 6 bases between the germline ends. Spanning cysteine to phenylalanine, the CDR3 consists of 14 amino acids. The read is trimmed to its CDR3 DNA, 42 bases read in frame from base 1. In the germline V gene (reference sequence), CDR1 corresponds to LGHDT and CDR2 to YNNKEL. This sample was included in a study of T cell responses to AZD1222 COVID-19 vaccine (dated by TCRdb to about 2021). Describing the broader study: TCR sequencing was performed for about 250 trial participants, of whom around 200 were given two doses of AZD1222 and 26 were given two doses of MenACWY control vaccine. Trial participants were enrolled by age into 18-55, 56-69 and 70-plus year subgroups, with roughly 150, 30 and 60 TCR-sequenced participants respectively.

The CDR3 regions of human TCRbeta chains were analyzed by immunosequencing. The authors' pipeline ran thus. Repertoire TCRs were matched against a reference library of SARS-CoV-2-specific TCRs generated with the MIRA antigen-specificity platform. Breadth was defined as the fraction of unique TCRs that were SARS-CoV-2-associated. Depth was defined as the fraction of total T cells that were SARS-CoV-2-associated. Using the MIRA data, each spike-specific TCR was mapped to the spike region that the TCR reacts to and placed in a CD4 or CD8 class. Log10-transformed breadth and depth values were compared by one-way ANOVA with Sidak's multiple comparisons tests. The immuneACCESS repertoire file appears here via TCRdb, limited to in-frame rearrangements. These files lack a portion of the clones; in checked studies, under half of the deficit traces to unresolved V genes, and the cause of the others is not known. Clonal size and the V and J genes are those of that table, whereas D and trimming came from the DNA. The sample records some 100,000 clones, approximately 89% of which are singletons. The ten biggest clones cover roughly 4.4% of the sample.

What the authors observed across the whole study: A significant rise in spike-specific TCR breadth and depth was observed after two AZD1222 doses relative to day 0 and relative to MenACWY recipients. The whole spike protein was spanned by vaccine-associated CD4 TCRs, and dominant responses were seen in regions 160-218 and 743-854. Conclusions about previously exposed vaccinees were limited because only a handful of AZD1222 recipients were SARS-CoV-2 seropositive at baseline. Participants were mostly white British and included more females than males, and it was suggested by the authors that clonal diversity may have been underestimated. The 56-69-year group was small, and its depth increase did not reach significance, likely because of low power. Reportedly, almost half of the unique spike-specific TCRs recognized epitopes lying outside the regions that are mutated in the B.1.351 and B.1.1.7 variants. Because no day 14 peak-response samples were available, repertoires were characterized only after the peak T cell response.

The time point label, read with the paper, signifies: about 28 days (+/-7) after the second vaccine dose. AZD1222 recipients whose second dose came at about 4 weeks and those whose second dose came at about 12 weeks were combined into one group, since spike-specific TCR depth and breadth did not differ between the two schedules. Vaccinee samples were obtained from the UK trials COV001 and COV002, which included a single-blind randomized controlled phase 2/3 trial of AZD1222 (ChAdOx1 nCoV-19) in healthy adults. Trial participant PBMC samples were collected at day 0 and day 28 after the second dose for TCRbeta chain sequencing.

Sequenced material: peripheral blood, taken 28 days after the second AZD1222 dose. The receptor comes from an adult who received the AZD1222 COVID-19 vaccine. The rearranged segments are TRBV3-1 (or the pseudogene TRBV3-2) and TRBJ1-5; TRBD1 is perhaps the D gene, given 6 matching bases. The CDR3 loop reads CASSQGTGNQPQHF. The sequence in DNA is TGTGCCAGCAGCCAAGGGACAGGCAATCAGCCCCAGCATTTT.